The text below deals with one TCR beta chain. This specimen comes from a study of blood T cell repertoires in COVID-19. On the study more broadly: Donors in the United States, Italy and Spain gave samples during acute or convalescent COVID-19. In each case, the material was cDNA or gDNA derived from T cells, B-cell-depleted T cells, or PBMCs.

The V and J ends lost 4 bases and 4 bases respectively, with 14 bases between them. This CDR3 contains 15 residues. The germline CDR1 and CDR2 sequences are SNHLY and FYNNEI. Repertoires were generated with immunoSEQ multiplex PCR, while TCRdb's copy carries only in-frame clones and drops some. This table holds under 200,000 clones, around 81% found once. The TCR comes from a man aged 60 to 69 with COVID-19, enrolled during active disease. The material sequenced was peripheral blood. This rearrangement joins TRBV2 to TRBJ1-5, with a possible D match to TRBD1 (6 bases). As DNA, the CDR3 is TGTGCCAGCAGTGCAACATTGCAGGGGAATCAGCCCCAGCATTTT. Its translation: CASSATLQGNQPQHF.